This T cell receptor (beta chain) was retrieved from a study of blood T cell repertoires in COVID-19 (dated by TCRdb to 2018 to 2020). A note on the overall study: The collaborator samples originated in the United States, Italy and Spain and spanned the acute and convalescent phases of COVID-19. The material from the prospective study consisted of cDNA or gDNA derived from T cells, B-cell-depleted T cells, or PBMCs. Where available, HLA class I and class II types were obtained from metadata supplied by the sample provider rather than from assay-based typing. The repertoires were made available in a free public database intended to serve as a resource for research on the immune response to SARS-CoV-2. The samples were drawn from two sources: the first 160 participants of the ongoing ImmuneRACE study, and 1,254 subjects contributed by 6 global collaborators. The sample metadata nearly always contained a de-identified subject ID, COVID-19 status, age in years and sex. The dataset comprised deeply sampled blood TCRbeta repertoires from subjects exposed to, actively infected with, or recovered from COVID-19.

Worth noting for this clone: Which antigen it targets is not known. Within one base of it there is no much larger clone, and no base qualities were kept.

TCRbeta CDR3 regions were amplified from genomic DNA by means of the immunoSEQ Assay, a bias-controlled multiplex PCR. As for how the authors treated the data: Nucleated cell counts per sample were estimated from amplification of reference gene primers within the assay. To quantify the absolute abundance of each unique TCRbeta CDR3 rearrangement, sequence reads were collapsed and filtered. For each sample, productive Simpson clonality was calculated as the square root of Simpson's diversity index across productive rearrangements. TCRdb provides this immuneACCESS table in a form limited to in-frame rearrangements. Some clones are lacking; in checked studies, under half of them reflect an unresolved V gene, and why the rest are absent is not known. V and J calls and clone size follow that table, whereas D and trimming were derived from the DNA. Across this sample there are 250,000 to 350,000 clones, with over 75% seen only once. Together, the top ten hold 0.85% to 0.9% of the sample.

One collaborating source in Seattle enrolled patients while the patients were actively infected and followed the patients over time throughout the course of disease. The collaborating institutions used their own protocols to collect whole blood in K2EDTA tubes. For TCRbeta analysis, collaborator samples were shipped as frozen whole blood, as isolated PBMCs, or as DNA extracted from either sample type. Overall study results and their limits: The amount of clinical and demographic metadata varied by source and participant and was provided uncurated.

At the junction V is shortened by 0 bases and J by 0 bases; bases outside the gene matches: 20. From the cysteine through the phenylalanine, the CDR3 covers 22 amino acids. The read is trimmed to its CDR3 DNA, 66 bases read in frame from base 1. CDR1 and CDR2 (GTSNPN, SVGIG) derive from the germline V gene (reference sequence). The V and J genes are TRBV30 and TRBJ1-6, with 7 middle bases fitting TRBD1. The sample comprised peripheral blood. The source is a human donor with COVID-19, enrolled during active disease. The donor label of this sample is uncertain. The CDR3 in this case is CAWSVEYQTGTALSSYNSPLHF. Read as DNA, the sequence is TGTGCCTGGAGTGTCGAATATCAAACCGGGACAGCCTTAAGCTCCTATAATTCACCCCTCCACTTT.